This entry is about one TCR beta chain. The antigen is undetermined. V shed 6 bases and J 5 bases; nucleotides not matched to a gene: 3. The CDR3 consists of 13 residues. Germline-derived CDR1 and CDR2 are SGHTA and FQGTGA. Repertoires were generated with immunoSEQ multiplex PCR, while TCRdb's copy carries only in-frame clones and drops some. The data contain about 62,000 clones, roughly 84% of them singletons. The data originate from a study of OX40 agonist ivuxolimab in advanced cancers. Study in general: Ivuxolimab is an agonistic anti-OX40 (CD134) antibody, and patients were treated with it. Partial responses were recorded for three patients, including one with hepatocellular carcinoma and two with cutaneous melanoma.

General observations from the study: Doses of 0.1 to 3.0 mg/kg were accompanied by clonal expansion of CD4+ and CD8+ blood T cells by week 6.

V and J are TRBV7-3 and TRBJ2-5; 10 bases are a match to TRBD1. The input for sequencing was CD4+ or CD8+ T cells sorted from blood, taken in a trial of the OX40 agonist ivuxolimab. The TCR comes from an adult with an advanced solid tumor such as melanoma, head and neck, liver or kidney cancer. The CDR3 region has the DNA TGTGCCAGCAGTCCGGGACAGGGGGAGACCCAGTACTTC. It codes for CASSPGQGETQYF.